This T cell receptor (beta chain) was documented in a study of blood T cell repertoires in COVID-19. There are 13 residues in the CDR3. V lost 0 bases, J lost 11 bases, and 14 bases lay in between. Germline lookup yields CDR1 SGHDT and CDR2 YYEEEE. Data came from immunoSEQ multiplex PCR; TCRdb stores just in-frame clones and leaves some out. The sample shows tens of thousands of clones, around four fifths of them seen only once. The sample taken for sequencing was peripheral blood. This rearrangement joins TRBV5-6 to TRBJ1-1; D is uncertain. This clonotype originated in a man aged 45 to 65 with acute or convalescent COVID-19. The CDR3 DNA reads TGTGCCAGCAGCTTGGCCGGGAGGGCTTGGGCTTTCTTT. Translated: CASSLAGRAWAFF.